The 29 T cell receptor beta chains in this list originate from one sample, sequenced in a study of CD8 T cells in ankylosing spondylitis. TCRdb redid the calling of the 5' RACE reads with MiXCR, one entry per CDR3 protein. The table has 250,000 to 300,000 distinct CDR3 sequences, 20% seen once. Sequenced sample: blood, either unsorted or a sorted T cell fraction (not recorded which). All receptors derive from a male donor with ankylosing spondylitis or in good health (not recorded which).

The V gene is TRBV10-2, the J gene TRBJ2-1; the D gene could be TRBD1 or TRBD2 (6 bases each). V was pared by 7 bases and J by 9 bases, with 13 bases between. This CDR3 comprises 12 residues. Germline-derived CDR1 and CDR2 are WSHSY and SAAADI. CDR3 protein: CASMRGASEQFF. CDR3 coding DNA: TGCGCCAGCATGAGGGGGGCCAGTGAGCAGTTCTTC.

This clonotype showed up just a few times. This chain uses TRBV27 with TRBJ2-2, with TRBD2 matching 9 bases. V shed 5 bases, J shed 6 bases, and the junction held 4 bases outside the gene matches. Germline CDR1 and CDR2: MNHEY and SMNVEV (reference sequence). This CDR3 spans 14 amino acids. CDR3: CASSTIAGAGELFF. CDR3 nucleotides: TGTGCCAGCAGTACTATAGCGGGGGCCGGGGAGCTGTTTTTT.

This clonotype was counted only a few times. This sequence joins TRBV20-1 and TRBJ1-5; 8 bases match TRBD1. The V and J ends lost 3 bases and 4 bases, in that order; junction bases with no gene match: 2. The germline gives CDR1 DFQATT, CDR2 SNEGSKA (reference sequence). The CDR3 spans 13 residues. CDR3 amino acids: CSASQGANQPQHF. DNA for the CDR3: TGCAGTGCTAGCCAGGGGGCGAATCAGCCCCAGCATTTT.

This clonotype was seen a handful of times. The CDR3 reads CASRTGDKNTEAFF. DNA of the CDR3: TGCGCCAGCAGGACAGGGGATAAAAACACTGAAGCTTTCTTT. This chain connects TRBV5-1 to TRBJ1-1, with TRBD1 identical over 8 bases. CDR3 size: 14 residues. Germline values: CDR1 SGHRS, CDR2 YFSETQ. V was clipped by 5 bases and J by 2 bases; unmatched bases: 5.

This clonotype was counted a few times. The chain has TRBV5-1 and TRBJ1-4, with 7 positions matching TRBD1. Germline values: CDR1 SGHRS, CDR2 YFSETQ. The CDR3 is made up of 15 amino acids. The V segment lost 5 bases and the J segment 5 bases; nucleotides outside the gene matches: 9. The CDR3 nucleotides are TGCGCCAGCAGTCTGACCGGGACAGCAAATGAAAAACTGTTTTTT. It translates to CASSLTGTANEKLFF. The variable domain in full, completed from reference TRBV5-1 and TRBJ1-4, reads KAGVTQTPRYLIKTRGQQVTLSCSPISGHRSVSWYQQTPGQGLQFLFEYFSETQRNKGNFPGRFSGRQFSNSRSEMNVSTLELGDSALYLCASSLTGTANEKLFFGSGTQLSVL.

Here the CDR3 reads CASSLPQWPQETQYF. CDR3 DNA: TGCGCCAGCAGCTTACCCCAATGGCCCCAAGAGACCCAGTACTTC. The chain has TRBV5-1 and TRBJ2-5; no definite D call. V lost 2 bases to trimming and J lost 1 base, with 12 bases between them. The CDR3 runs 15 residues. Germline V gives CDR1 SGHRS, CDR2 YFSETQ.

This clonotype was observed many times. The chain has TRBV20-1 and TRBJ2-7; D perhaps matches TRBD1 (6 bases). With 6 bases removed from V and 1 base from J, the gap between germline ends came to 13 bases. Germline V gene lookup returns CDR1 DFQATT and CDR2 SNEGSKA (reference sequence). This CDR3 is 13 amino acids long. The CDR3: CSASPGQSYEQYV. The CDR3 coding sequence is TGCAGTGCCAGTCCCGGACAGTCCTACGAGCAGTACGTC.

The chain is built from TRBV7-9 and TRBJ2-1; 8 bases match TRBD1. Germline CDR1 SEHNR, CDR2 FQNEAQ (reference sequence). Trimming took 5 bases from V and 2 from J; bases not matched to a gene: 11. This CDR3 region has 17 residues. CDR3 nucleotide sequence: TGTGCCAGCAGCCGGGACAGGTTCTCCTCTACCTACAATGAGCAGTTCTTC. Translated, it gives CASSRDRFSSTYNEQFF.

This chain uses TRBV9 with TRBJ2-1; 16 bases match TRBD2. The V gene end was trimmed by 2 bases and the J gene end by 9 bases; junction bases not matched to a gene: 5. In germline, CDR1 is SGDLS, CDR2 YYNGEE. The CDR3 is made up of 16 amino acids. In DNA form, the CDR3 reads TGTGCCAGCAGCGTGGCCGGGACTAGCGGGGGGGGTGAGCAGTTCTTC. It is translated as CASSVAGTSGGGEQFF.

The chain recombines TRBV5-1 with TRBJ2-3; TRBD1 matches 12 bases. CDR1 is SGHRS, CDR2 YFSETQ, per germline. Trimming at V came to 4 bases and at J to 4 bases, leaving 7 bases not matched to a gene. This CDR3 contains 16 residues. CDR3 in amino acids: CASSLGTGGNADTQYF. The CDR3, as DNA: TGCGCCAGCAGCCTAGGGACAGGGGGCAACGCAGATACGCAGTATTTT. The full variable domain, its missing parts supplied by reference TRBV5-1 and TRBJ2-3, is KAGVTQTPRYLIKTRGQQVTLSCSPISGHRSVSWYQQTPGQGLQFLFEYFSETQRNKGNFPGRFSGRQFSNSRSEMNVSTLELGDSALYLCASSLGTGGNADTQYFGPGTRLTVL.

This clonotype was detected only a few times. The chain joins TRBV9 to TRBJ2-1; D perhaps matches TRBD2 (6 bases). The germline V and J ends were trimmed by 2 bases and 3 bases, with 9 bases remaining between them. Looked up from germline, CDR1 is SGDLS and CDR2 is YYNGEE. The CDR3 is 14 residues long. The CDR3 DNA is TGTGCCAGCAGCGTTAGGGACTTCTACAATGAGCAGTTCTTC. Translated, it gives CASSVRDFYNEQFF. Based on the CDR3 plus reference TRBV9 and TRBJ2-1, the full variable domain is DSGVTQTPKHLITATGQRVTLRCSPRSGDLSVYWYQQSLDQGLQFLIQYYNGEERAKGNILERFSAQQFPDLHSELNLSSLELGDSALYFCASSVRDFYNEQFFGPGTRLTVL.

This clonotype was recorded at least ten times. The rearrangement links TRBV5-1 to TRBJ1-1; 8 bases fit TRBD1. The CDR3 sequence is 12 residues long. The germline V gene has CDR1 SGHRS and CDR2 YFSETQ. V shed 4 bases, J shed 7 bases, and the junction held 3 bases outside the gene matches. DNA of the CDR3: TGCGCCAGCAGCCATGACAGGGGTGAAGCTTTCTTT. Translated, it gives CASSHDRGEAFF. Complete variable domain (other parts from reference TRBV5-1 and TRBJ1-1): KAGVTQTPRYLIKTRGQQVTLSCSPISGHRSVSWYQQTPGQGLQFLFEYFSETQRNKGNFPGRFSGRQFSNSRSEMNVSTLELGDSALYLCASSHDRGEAFFGQGTRLTVV.

This chain links TRBV18 with TRBJ2-1; maybe TRBD2 (5 bases). CDR1 is KGHSH and CDR2 is LQKENI in the germline V gene. The CDR3 is 16 amino acids. Deletions cut 1 base from V and 1 base from J, with 11 bases between. The CDR3 reads CASSPQLRDSYNEQFF. For the CDR3, the DNA is TGTGCCAGCTCACCACAATTGAGGGATTCCTACAATGAGCAGTTCTTC. The full variable domain, completed using reference TRBV18 and TRBJ2-1, is NAGVMQNPRHLVRRRGQEARLRCSPMKGHSHVYWYRQLPEEGLKFMVYLQKENIIDESGMPKERFSAEFPKEGPSILRIQQVVRGDSAAYFCASSPQLRDSYNEQFFGPGTRLTVL.

This rearrangement joins TRBV6-1 to TRBJ1-4; 7 bases are a match to TRBD1. The CDR3 extends over 15 amino acids. The ends lost 11 bases at V and 3 bases at J; junction bases unmatched: 12. Germline CDR1 MNHNS, CDR2 SASEGT. For the CDR3, the DNA is TGTGCCGCCCGACAGGGAAGTAGGGCTAATGAAAAACTGTTTTTT. It encodes CAARQGSRANEKLFF.

The V gene is TRBV20-1, the J gene TRBJ2-2, with TRBD2 matching 15 bases. CDR3 size: 19 residues. CDR1 is DFQATT, CDR2 SNEGSKA, per germline (reference sequence). Unmatched junction bases numbered 11, after V lost 3 bases and J lost 3 bases. The CDR3 protein is CSASGLAGGPVRDTGELFF. As DNA, the CDR3 is TGCAGTGCTAGCGGACTAGCGGGAGGGCCGGTCCGAGACACCGGGGAGCTGTTTTTT.

This clonotype was seen a few times. The V call is TRBV12-3 or TRBV12-4, the J call TRBJ1-3; no definite D call. There are 13 residues in the CDR3. Trimming took off 7 bases at V and 0 bases at J, with 7 bases between the two ends. CDR3 residues: CASTESSGNTIYF. The CDR3 DNA sequence: TGTGCCAGCACCGAGAGCTCTGGAAACACCATATATTTT.

This clonotype was seen only a few times. Written as DNA, the CDR3 is TGTGCCAGCAGCCCCGGGGCAGCACGAAACACCATATATTTT. Translated: CASSPGAARNTIYF. The rearrangement joins TRBV11-2 to TRBJ1-3; tentatively, D is TRBD1 (5 bases). CDR1 SGHAT and CDR2 FQNNGV come from the germline V gene. Trimming shortened V by 5 bases and J by 5 bases, and 13 bases separated the two germline ends. CDR3 length equals 14 residues.

The V gene is TRBV2, the J gene TRBJ2-7; D gene ambiguous. CDR3 size: 10 residues. Germline lookup yields CDR1 SNHLY and CDR2 FYNNEI. Trimming cost V 10 bases and J 3 bases, with 7 bases left between them. The CDR3 sequence is CATEGYEQYV. The CDR3, as DNA: TGTGCCACAGAAGGCTACGAGCAGTACGTC.

This clonotype was seen a few times. The chain is built from TRBV24-1 and TRBJ2-2, with unresolved D. Germline CDR1 KGHDR, CDR2 SFDVKD. With 5 bases removed from V and 1 base from J, the gap between germline ends came to 4 bases. The CDR3 loop spans 13 amino acids. CDR3 coding DNA: TGTGCCACCAGTGGGCGGAACACCGGGGAGCTGTTTTTT. It yields the protein CATSGRNTGELFF.

This clonotype occurred a few times. The chain has TRBV20-1 and TRBJ2-7, with 7 bases aligning to TRBD2. The CDR3 sequence is 11 residues long. Germline loops: CDR1 DFQATT, CDR2 SNEGSKA (reference sequence). J lost 6 bases, V lost 3 bases, and 2 bases had no gene match. CDR3 DNA sequence: TGCAGTGCTAGGACTAGCTCCGAGCAGTACGTC. It translates to CSARTSSEQYV.

The chain recombines TRBV7-2 with TRBJ2-3, with 9 bases identical to TRBD2. The CDR3 is 17 amino acids. The V gene's germline CDR1 is SGHTA and CDR2 FQGNSA. Trimming cost V 1 base and J 2 bases; bases outside gene matches: 7. The CDR3 spells CASSLGPRGGFTDTQYF. The CDR3, as DNA: TGTGCCAGCAGCTTAGGGCCGCGGGGGGGTTTCACAGATACGCAGTATTTT.

Many counts were recorded for this clonotype. CDR3: CASQGQSKNIQYF. The CDR3 coding sequence is TGTGCCAGCCAAGGCCAGTCCAAAAACATTCAGTACTTC. This rearrangement joins TRBV4-2 to TRBJ2-4; D ambiguous. The germline V gene encodes CDR1 LGHNA and CDR2 YNFKEQ. The CDR3 loop spans 13 amino acids. The ends were cut back, 8 bases at V and 2 bases at J, with 10 bases in the middle.

A few counts support this clonotype. V is TRBV6-1 and J is TRBJ1-6, with D perhaps TRBD1 (5 bases). This CDR3 region has 14 residues. Per germline, CDR1 MNHNS and CDR2 SASEGT. Trimming left V 6 bases short and J 3 bases short, with 9 bases between. The CDR3 region has the DNA TGTGCCAGCAGAAGGGACCACTATAATTCACCCCTCCACTTT. This gives the protein CASRRDHYNSPLHF.

This clonotype was counted at least ten times. This chain connects TRBV29-1 to TRBJ2-3, with 7 bases aligning to TRBD2. The CDR3 loop spans 14 amino acids. V lost 7 bases to trimming and J lost 0 bases; unmatched junction nucleotides: 7. The germline V gene encodes CDR1 SQVTM and CDR2 ANQGSEA. In nucleotides, the CDR3 is TGCAGCGCCCCGAGAGCGGGAAGCACAGATACGCAGTATTTT. Translating it yields CSAPRAGSTDTQYF.

The V gene is TRBV24-1, the J gene TRBJ2-2, with D maybe TRBD1 (6 bases). Trimming cost V 9 bases and J 2 bases, with 15 bases left between them. The CDR3 is 15 amino acids. Germline values: CDR1 KGHDR, CDR2 SFDVKD. The CDR3 nucleotides read TGTGCCACCGCAGACAGGTCCGTAAACACCGGGGAGCTGTTTTTT. This sequence encodes CATADRSVNTGELFF.

This clonotype has just a few counts. J is TRBJ2-5 and V is TRBV12-3 or TRBV12-4, with a possible D match to TRBD2 (5 bases). This CDR3 comprises 13 residues. V lost 6 bases and J lost 7, with 15 bases in between. The CDR3 sequence is CASSPGSVGTQYF. The CDR3 bases are TGTGCCAGCAGCCCGGGATCCGTGGGGACCCAGTACTTC.

The chain couples TRBV29-1 to TRBJ2-2, with D hard to call. The CDR3 length is 14 residues. The V gene's germline CDR1 is SQVTM and CDR2 ANQGSEA. With 5 bases removed from V and 5 bases from J, the gap between germline ends came to 15 bases. CDR3 sequence: CSVPGSLGTGELFF. DNA of the CDR3: TGCAGCGTTCCTGGCAGTCTGGGGACCGGGGAGCTGTTTTTT.

This clonotype was counted only a few times. V gene TRBV12-3 or TRBV12-4 combines with J gene TRBJ1-1, with a possible D match to TRBD1 (6 bases). V lost 5 bases to trimming and J lost 1 base, with 14 bases between them. The CDR3 loop spans 15 amino acids. The CDR3 protein is CASSLRGAGNTEAFF. The CDR3 DNA reads TGTGCCAGCAGTCTGAGGGGGGCCGGGAACACTGAAGCTTTCTTT.

This clonotype was seen a few times. The chain uses TRBV20-1 and TRBJ1-5, with D tentatively TRBD1 (6 bases). Germline V CDR1 and CDR2: DFQATT, SNEGSKA (reference sequence). The CDR3 has 13 amino acids. Deletions cut 6 bases from V and 7 bases from J, with 16 bases between. In DNA form, the CDR3 reads TGCAGTGCCAGACAGGAGGCCCGACAGCCCCAGCATTTT. Protein sequence: CSARQEARQPQHF.